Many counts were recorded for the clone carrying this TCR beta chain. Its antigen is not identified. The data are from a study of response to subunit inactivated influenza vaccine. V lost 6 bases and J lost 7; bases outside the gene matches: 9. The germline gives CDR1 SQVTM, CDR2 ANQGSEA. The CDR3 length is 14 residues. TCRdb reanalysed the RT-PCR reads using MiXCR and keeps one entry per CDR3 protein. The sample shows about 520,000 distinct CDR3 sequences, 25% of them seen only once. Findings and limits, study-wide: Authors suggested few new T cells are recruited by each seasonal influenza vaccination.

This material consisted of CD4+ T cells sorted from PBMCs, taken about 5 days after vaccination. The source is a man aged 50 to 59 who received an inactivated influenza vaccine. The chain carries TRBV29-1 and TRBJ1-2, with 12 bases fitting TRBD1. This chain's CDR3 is CSVASGTGGFGYTF. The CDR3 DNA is TGCAGCGTCGCTTCCGGGACAGGGGGCTTTGGCTACACCTTC. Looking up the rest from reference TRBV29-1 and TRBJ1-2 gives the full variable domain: SAVISQKPSRDICQRGTSLTIQCQVDSQVTMMFWYRQQPGQSLTLIATANQGSEATYESGFVIDKFPISRPNLTFSTLTVSNMSPEDSSIYLCSVASGTGGFGYTFGSGTRLTVV.